Sequencing of this T cell receptor beta chain was carried out in a study of regulatory T cells in long-lasting Graves disease (dated by TCRdb to the early 2020s). For the wider study: In the newly diagnosed Graves' disease group, patients had been taking antithyroid drugs for less than 3 months. Persistent Graves' disease patients were compared with newly diagnosed Graves' disease patients by peripheral blood TCR sequencing and RNA sequencing. The study took place in China and was registered as a clinical trial. A total of around 35 samples were covered by TCR sequencing, comprising roughly 13 persistent and 20 newly diagnosed Graves' disease patients. The paper's findings and limits, for the study overall: Peripheral blood alone was examined, since thyroid tissue, which constituted the primary lesion, could not be accessed. Compared with newly diagnosed patients, persistent Graves' disease patients had lower TCR Shannon entropy and fewer highly expanded clones, which suggests clonal expansion. The authors acknowledged the small sample size as a limitation that may reduce accuracy. Only the TCR beta chain was sequenced and analyzed. More public clonotypes were shared among persistent patients (roughly 2,700) than among newly diagnosed patients (966).

This clonotype was counted at least ten times. Its antigen is unknown. No qualities accompany the bases; no much larger clone lies one base away. Sample time point, as interpreted from the label and publication: newly diagnosed GD, antithyroid drugs for less than 3 months. For both TCR sequencing and RNA sequencing, RNA was extracted from PBMCs in TRIzol. The diagnosis of Graves' disease was made according to American Thyroid Association guidelines. Recruitment of patients was carried out at an endocrinology department in Xi'an, China. Each patient gave roughly 10 milliliters of peripheral blood, collected in an EDTA anticoagulant tube. Ficoll Paque Plus density gradient separation was used to isolate PBMCs, and no additional T cell sorting was done. An Agilent 2100 Bioanalyzer and agarose gel were used to check RNA quality, while a NanoDrop 2000 measured RNA concentration. Library construction relied on multiplex PCR. The sample was run on an Illumina HiSeq 4000. CDR3 regions were amplified by Arm-PCR with iRepertoire HTBI primers to construct TCR beta libraries. Gel purification was performed on PCR products prior to sequencing. Turning to the authors' computational methods: Gene usage analysis of CDR3 amino acid clonotypes relied on the roughly 60 TRBV and around 14 TRBJ segments identified across samples. Filtered high-quality paired reads were merged into contigs using COPE and FqMerger. BLAST was used to align contigs to IMGT TRBV, TRBD and TRBJ reference genes, with CDR3 defined following IMGT. Clonotypes above 0.1% frequency were classified as highly expanded clones. Shannon entropy served as the measure of repertoire diversity, while the Gini coefficient captured V-J evenness. Clonotypes shared by more than one individual were considered public. TCRdb ran its own pipeline on the public reads, namely fastp trimming at Q25 and MiXCR clone calling, and kept in-frame beta chains. Records with the same CDR3 protein are collapsed into one entry carrying the most frequent genes and DNA. The V and J calls and clone size come from TCRdb's table, not from the authors' own analysis. For this sample the table gives a few hundred thousand distinct CDR3 sequences, of which roughly 16% were detected only once. The leading ten clones occupy 20% to 25% of the sample.

The data were also submitted as part of a second study, on T cells in Graves' hyperthyroidism and ophthalmopathy. As described in the second report: Stable Graves' hyperthyroidism was defined as no progression to ophthalmopathy during 18 months of follow-up. Hyperthyroidism patients were newly diagnosed, with disease duration under 2 months, and aged 18 to 65 years. Patients with uncontrolled infections, other autoimmune diseases, pregnancy or lactation were excluded. Clinical symptoms, serum thyroxine and TRAb, thyroid ultrasound, and orbital computed tomography formed the basis for the diagnoses. A first-round RT-PCR of the TCR CDR3 used the HTBI primer set with the Qiagen OneStep RT-PCR kit. Most expanded thyroid clonotypes (frequency above 0.001) were also detected in blood, a finding suggesting that blood repertoires may reflect thyroid immune responses. A model built on a 13 V-J signature distinguished ophthalmopathy from stable hyperthyroidism, reaching approximately 89% sensitivity and around 82% specificity in cross-validation and 80%/75% in testing. During validation, the model predicted progression to ophthalmopathy a median of around 6 months ahead of onset, with roughly 65% sensitivity and around 73% specificity. TCR V-J signatures able to tell the groups apart were searched for in a discovery cohort of approximately 95 patients, of whom around 42 had Graves' ophthalmopathy and around 57 had stable Graves' hyperthyroidism. Prospective prediction of ophthalmopathy was tested in an independent validation cohort consisting of 18 hyperthyroidism patients and more than 15 patients who later progressed to ophthalmopathy. For training and testing, the 80 to 100 patients in the discovery cohort were randomly divided in a 7:3 ratio. In addition, the study compared T-cell repertoires in thyroid tissue and in blood from about six Graves' hyperthyroidism patients. After sampling, hyperthyroidism patients received methimazole starting at 30 mg daily, and ophthalmopathy patients received high-dose intravenous methylprednisolone. The libraries were constructed in a second round of multiplex PCR and then size-selected and purified. The libraries were sequenced on an Illumina HiSeq2000 using paired-end 100 bp reads. SOAPnuke was used to process the raw data, throwing out any read that contained adapters or uncalled bases, had a mean Phred below 15, or lacked an exact constant-primer or identifier match. COPE v1.2.5 was used to merge the high-quality paired reads, and each unique nucleotide sequence was defined as a clonotype. MiTCR v1.1 was used to align clonotypes to the IMGT TRBV, TRBD and TRBJ reference segments. Only V-J combinations with frequency above 0.0001, covering about 99% of repertoires, were analysed. The TCS score was defined as F50 (clonal expansion) divided by E x V (chaos), with BLOSUM62-based TCRdist calculated between CDR3 peptides within each V-J. Welch's t-statistics and random forest reduced fewer than 550 V-J features to 13, which were used in a naive Bayes classifier (R e1071). No statistical method was used to fix the sample size in advance, and group allocation was not hidden from the investigators. The paper reports TCR Vbeta CDR3 sequencing of 130 to 150 peripheral blood samples: under 45 ophthalmopathy, fewer than 80 hyperthyroidism and about 17 progressor patients.

The sequencing here drew on peripheral blood mononuclear cells (PBMCs), taken at new diagnosis, from a patient treated with antithyroid drugs. This TCR was sampled from a woman aged 18-35 years with Graves disease. Donor details come from another sample of the same person, matched by shared clones.

DNA sequence: TGTGCCAGCAGTGAAGGCGACAGTAATCAGCCCCAGCATTTT. It translates to CASSEGDSNQPQHF. The sequence is built from TRBV2 and TRBJ1-5; the D gene is perhaps TRBD1, on 5 matching bases. Counted from cysteine to phenylalanine, this CDR3 has 14 amino acids. The DNA shown is the 42-base CDR3, in frame from base 1. CDR1 and CDR2, per the germline V gene, are SNHLY and FYNNEI. V drops 1 base and J drops 4 bases, leaving 8 bases in between.